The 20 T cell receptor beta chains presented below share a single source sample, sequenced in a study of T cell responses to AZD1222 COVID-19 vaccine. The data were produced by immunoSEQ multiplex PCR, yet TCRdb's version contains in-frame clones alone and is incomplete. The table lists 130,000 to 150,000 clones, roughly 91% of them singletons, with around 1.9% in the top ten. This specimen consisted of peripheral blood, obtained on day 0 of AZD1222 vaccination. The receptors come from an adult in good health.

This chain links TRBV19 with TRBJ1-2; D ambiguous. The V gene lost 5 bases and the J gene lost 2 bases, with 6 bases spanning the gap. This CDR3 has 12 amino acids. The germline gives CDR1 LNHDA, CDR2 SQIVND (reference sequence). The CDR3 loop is CASSGRNYGYTF. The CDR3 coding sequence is TGTGCCAGTAGTGGACGGAACTATGGCTACACCTTC.

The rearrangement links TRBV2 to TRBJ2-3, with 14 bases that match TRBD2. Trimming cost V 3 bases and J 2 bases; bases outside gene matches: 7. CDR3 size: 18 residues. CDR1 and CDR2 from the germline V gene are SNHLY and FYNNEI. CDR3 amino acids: CASSEQLTSGGATDTQYF. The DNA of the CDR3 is TGTGCCAGCAGTGAGCAACTGACTAGCGGGGGGGCCACAGATACGCAGTATTTT.

In nucleotides, the CDR3 is TGCGCCAGCAGCACTAGACAGCAAGAGACCCAGTACTTC. It specifies CASSTRQQETQYF. V gene TRBV5-1 combines with J gene TRBJ2-5; D may correspond to TRBD1 or TRBD2 (5 bases each). CDR3 length: 13 amino acids. Germline assignment: CDR1 SGHRS and CDR2 YFSETQ. The V end was cut by 4 bases, the J end by 2 bases, with 9 bases between.

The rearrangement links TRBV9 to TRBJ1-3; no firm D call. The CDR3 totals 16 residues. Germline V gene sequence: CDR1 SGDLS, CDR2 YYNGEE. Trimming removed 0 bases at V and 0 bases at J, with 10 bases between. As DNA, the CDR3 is TGTGCCAGCAGCGTAGGTCCAGGTACCTCTGGAAACACCATATATTTT. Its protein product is CASSVGPGTSGNTIYF.

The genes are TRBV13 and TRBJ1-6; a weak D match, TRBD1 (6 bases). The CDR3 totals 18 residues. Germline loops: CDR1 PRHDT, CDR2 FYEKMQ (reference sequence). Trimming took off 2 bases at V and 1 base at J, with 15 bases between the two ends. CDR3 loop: CASSLNPYQGSYNSPLHF. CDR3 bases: TGTGCCAGCAGCTTAAACCCCTATCAGGGGTCCTATAATTCACCCCTCCACTTT.

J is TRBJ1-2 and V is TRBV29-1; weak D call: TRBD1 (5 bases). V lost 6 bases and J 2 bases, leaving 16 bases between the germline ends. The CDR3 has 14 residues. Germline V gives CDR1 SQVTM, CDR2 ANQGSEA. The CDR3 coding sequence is TGCAGCGTCCAAGGGAGGGGAGCGAACTATGGCTACACCTTC. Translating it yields CSVQGRGANYGYTF.

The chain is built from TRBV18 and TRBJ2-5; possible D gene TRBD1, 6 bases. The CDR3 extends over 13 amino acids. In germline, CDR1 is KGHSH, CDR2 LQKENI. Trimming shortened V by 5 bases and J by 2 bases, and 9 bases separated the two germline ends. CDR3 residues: CASSTGRQETQYF. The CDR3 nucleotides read TGTGCCAGCTCAACAGGGCGGCAAGAGACCCAGTACTTC.

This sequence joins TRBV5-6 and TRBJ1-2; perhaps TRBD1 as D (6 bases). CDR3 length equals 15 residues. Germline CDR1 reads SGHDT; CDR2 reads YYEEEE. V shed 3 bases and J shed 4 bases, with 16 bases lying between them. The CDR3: CASSSQHRVLYGYTF. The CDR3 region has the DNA TGTGCCAGCAGCTCCCAACACAGGGTCCTCTATGGCTACACCTTC.

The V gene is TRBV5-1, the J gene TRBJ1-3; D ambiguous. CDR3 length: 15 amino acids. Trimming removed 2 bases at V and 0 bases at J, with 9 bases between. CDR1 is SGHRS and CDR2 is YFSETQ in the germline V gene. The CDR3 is CASSLNSRSGNTIYF. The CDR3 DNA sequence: TGCGCCAGCAGCTTAAACAGCCGCTCTGGAAACACCATATATTTT.

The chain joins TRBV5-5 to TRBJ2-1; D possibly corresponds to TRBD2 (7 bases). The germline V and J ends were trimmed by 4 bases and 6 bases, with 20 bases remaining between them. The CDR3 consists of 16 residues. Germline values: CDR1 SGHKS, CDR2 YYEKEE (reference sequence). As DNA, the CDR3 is TGTGCCAGCAGCGGAAAAGCGGGAAGGGGGGCCAATGAGCAGTTCTTC. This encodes CASSGKAGRGANEQFF.

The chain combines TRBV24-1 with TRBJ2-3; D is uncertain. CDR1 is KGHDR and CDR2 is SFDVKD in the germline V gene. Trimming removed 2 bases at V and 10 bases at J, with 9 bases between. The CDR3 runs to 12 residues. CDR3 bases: TGTGCCACCAGTGATTCAAATCGCCCGCAGTATTTT. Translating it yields CATSDSNRPQYF.

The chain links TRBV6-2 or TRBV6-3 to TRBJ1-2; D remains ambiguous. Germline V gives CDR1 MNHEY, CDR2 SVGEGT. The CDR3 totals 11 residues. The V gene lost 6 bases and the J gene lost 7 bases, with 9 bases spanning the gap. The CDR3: CASSNILGYTF. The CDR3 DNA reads TGTGCCAGCAGCAACATACTTGGCTACACCTTC.

The CDR3 is CASSRPRGGSLADTQYF. The CDR3 coding sequence is TGTGCCAGCAGCCGCCCCCGGGGGGGGAGCCTCGCAGATACGCAGTATTTT. This sequence joins TRBV5-4 and TRBJ2-3; TRBD2 matches 8 bases. In germline, CDR1 is SGHNT, CDR2 YYREEE (reference sequence). This CDR3 is 17 amino acids long. Trimming cost V 4 bases and J 4 bases; bases outside gene matches: 14.

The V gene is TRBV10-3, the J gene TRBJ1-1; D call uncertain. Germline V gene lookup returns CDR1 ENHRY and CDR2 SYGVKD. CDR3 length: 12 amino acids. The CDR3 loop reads CAIASLNTEAFF. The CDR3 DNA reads TGTGCTATCGCCAGCTTGAACACTGAAGCTTTCTTT.

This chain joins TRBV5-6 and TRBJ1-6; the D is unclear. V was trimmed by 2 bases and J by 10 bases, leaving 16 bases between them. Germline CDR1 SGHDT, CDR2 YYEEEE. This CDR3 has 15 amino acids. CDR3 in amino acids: CASSLWSSSRSPLHF. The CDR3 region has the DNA TGTGCCAGCAGCTTATGGAGTTCATCCCGGTCACCCCTCCACTTT.

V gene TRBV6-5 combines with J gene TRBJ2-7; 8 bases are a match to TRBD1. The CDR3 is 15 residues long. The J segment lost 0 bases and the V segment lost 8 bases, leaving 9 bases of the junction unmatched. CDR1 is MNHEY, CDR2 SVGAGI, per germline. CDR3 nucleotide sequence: TGTGCCAGCGGGTCGGACAGGGCCAGCTCCTACGAGCAGTACTTC. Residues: CASGSDRASSYEQYF.

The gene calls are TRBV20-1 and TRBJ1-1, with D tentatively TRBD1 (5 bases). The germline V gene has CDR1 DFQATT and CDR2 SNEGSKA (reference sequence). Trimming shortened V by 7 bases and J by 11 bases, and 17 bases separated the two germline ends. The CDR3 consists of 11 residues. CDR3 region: CSGTYVGGAFF. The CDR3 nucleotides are TGCAGTGGGACATATGTGGGGGGTGCTTTCTTT.

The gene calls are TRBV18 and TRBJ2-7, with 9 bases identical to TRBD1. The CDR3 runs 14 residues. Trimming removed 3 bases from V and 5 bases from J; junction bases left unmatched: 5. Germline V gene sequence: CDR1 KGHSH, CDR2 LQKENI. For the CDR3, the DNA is TGTGCCAGCTCACCCCTCCGGGACAGGGACGAGCAGTACTTC. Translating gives CASSPLRDRDEQYF. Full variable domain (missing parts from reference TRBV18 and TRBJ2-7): NAGVMQNPRHLVRRRGQEARLRCSPMKGHSHVYWYRQLPEEGLKFMVYLQKENIIDESGMPKERFSAEFPKEGPSILRIQQVVRGDSAAYFCASSPLRDRDEQYFGPGTRLTVT.

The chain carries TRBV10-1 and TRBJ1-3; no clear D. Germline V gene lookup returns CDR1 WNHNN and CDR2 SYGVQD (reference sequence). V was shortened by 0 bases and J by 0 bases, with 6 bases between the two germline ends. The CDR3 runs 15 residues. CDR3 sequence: CASSESTNSGNTIYF. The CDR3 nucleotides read TGCGCCAGCAGTGAGTCCACCAACTCTGGAAACACCATATATTTT.

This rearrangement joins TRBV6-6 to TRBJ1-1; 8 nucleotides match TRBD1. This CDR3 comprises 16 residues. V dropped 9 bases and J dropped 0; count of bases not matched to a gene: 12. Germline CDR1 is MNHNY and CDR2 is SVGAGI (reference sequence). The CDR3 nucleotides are TGTGCCAGTATCCCCTCTCCGGGACAGGTGAACACTGAAGCTTTCTTT. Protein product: CASIPSPGQVNTEAFF.